This TCR beta chain was documented in a study of identifying expanded T cells in peripheral blood. Broader study findings: About 1.2 clones differed between technical replicates, versus about 15 and 19 over time.

As for this clone: Its target is not known.

CDR1 ENHRY and CDR2 SYGVKD come from the germline V gene. V lost 6 bases and J 5 bases, leaving 11 bases between the germline ends. This CDR3 is built from 13 residues. The method was immunoSEQ multiplex PCR; TCRdb's version includes in-frame clones alone and lacks a portion of them. Of 84,000 or so clones in the sample, about 90% were seen once. This chain connects TRBV10-3 to TRBJ1-5; TRBD1 might be the D (6 bases). The sample taken for sequencing was blood. The sequence came from a person between 18 and 69 years old in good health. CDR3 DNA: TGTGCCATCAGCCGACGACAGGATCAGCCCCAGCATTTT. Protein product: CAISRRQDQPQHF.